Below are 32 T cell receptor beta chains sequenced from a single sample in a study of T cells after yellow fever vaccination. MiXCR was run by TCRdb on the 5' RACE reads, yielding one entry per CDR3 protein. The profile shows approximately 340,000 distinct CDR3 sequences, roughly 9.4% of them singletons. The sample consisted of PBMCs, taken on the day of the first yellow fever vaccination. These receptors all come from a young man who received the YFV17D yellow fever vaccine.

This chain uses TRBV4-3 with TRBJ1-4; D perhaps matches TRBD1 (5 bases). This CDR3 has 16 amino acids. Germline V lookup: CDR1 LGHNA, CDR2 YSLEER. Trimming took 1 base from V and 7 from J, leaving 16 bases between them. The CDR3 coding sequence is TGCGCCAGCAGCCAAGTTGGGGGAGGACTGATTGAAAAACTGTTTTTT. Amino acid sequence: CASSQVGGGLIEKLFF.

This clonotype has at least ten counts. V usage is TRBV5-1 and J usage is TRBJ2-1; D is possibly TRBD2 (5 bases). The CDR3 extends over 13 amino acids. Germline V lookup: CDR1 SGHRS, CDR2 YFSETQ. V lost 4 bases to trimming and J lost 6 bases, with 11 bases between them. CDR3 sequence: CASSTTGVNEQFF. In DNA, the CDR3 is TGCGCCAGCAGCACCACCGGGGTCAATGAGCAGTTCTTC.

In this sample, this clonotype turned up many times. The CDR3 DNA is TGCGCCAGCAGCTTGGGAGGCGAAGCGCAGTATTTT. This translates into CASSLGGEAQYF. The chain joins TRBV5-1 to TRBJ2-3; D not resolved. CDR1 and CDR2 from the germline V gene are SGHRS and YFSETQ. The V gene lost 0 bases and the J gene lost 10 bases, with 9 bases spanning the gap. This CDR3 region has 12 residues.

This clonotype was counted only a few times. The CDR3 region is CSTLNEQTYEQYF. The CDR3 DNA follows: TGCAGTACCCTCAACGAGCAGACCTACGAGCAGTACTTC. The rearrangement joins TRBV20-1 to TRBJ2-7; D gene unclear. The CDR3 has 13 residues. Trimming left V 8 bases short and J 2 bases short, with 16 bases between. Per the germline V gene, CDR1 is DFQATT and CDR2 is SNEGSKA (reference sequence).

This clonotype occurred a few times. The chain has TRBV9 and TRBJ2-5; D gene uncertain. Trimming cost V 4 bases and J 4 bases, with 14 bases left between them. The germline CDR1 and CDR2 sequences are SGDLS and YYNGEE. The CDR3 length is 14 residues. The CDR3 nucleotides read TGTGCCAGCAGCACCAGACCGGTAGCAGAGACCCAGTACTTC. This translates into CASSTRPVAETQYF.

This clonotype was picked up many times. V is TRBV12-3 or TRBV12-4 and J is TRBJ1-5; TRBD1 might be the D (6 bases). V was clipped by 6 bases and J by 9 bases, with 12 bases between them. The CDR3 has 12 residues. This CDR3 is CASSSGERPQHF. The CDR3 DNA is TGTGCCAGCAGCTCAGGGGAACGGCCCCAGCATTTT.

This rearrangement joins TRBV29-1 to TRBJ2-5; the D gene is possibly TRBD1 (5 bases). CDR1 is SQVTM, CDR2 ANQGSEA, per germline. Trimming removed 4 bases at V and 4 bases at J, with 13 bases between. The CDR3 is 13 amino acids. The CDR3 region is CSVGVGRAETQYF. The CDR3 coding sequence is TGCAGCGTTGGCGTGGGCAGGGCAGAGACCCAGTACTTC.

This clonotype was detected a few times. The chain recombines TRBV2 with TRBJ2-7; D possibly uses TRBD1 or TRBD2 (5 bases each). Germline V lookup: CDR1 SNHLY, CDR2 FYNNEI. This CDR3 region has 15 residues. V was trimmed by 8 bases and J by 2 bases, leaving 19 bases between them. The CDR3 DNA reads TGTGCCAGCGTAGAGGGGAGACTTAGAACCTACGAGCAGTACTTC. Translation gives CASVEGRLRTYEQYF.

The V call is TRBV9, the J call TRBJ2-1; a possible D gene is TRBD2 (6 bases). Germline V lookup: CDR1 SGDLS, CDR2 YYNGEE. CDR3 length equals 15 residues. The ends were cut back, 0 bases at V and 2 bases at J, with 9 bases in the middle. CDR3 DNA: TGTGCCAGCAGCGTAGGGGGGGAGCCCTACAATGAGCAGTTCTTC. This sequence encodes CASSVGGEPYNEQFF.

This clonotype has a count of ten or more. The genes are TRBV7-8 and TRBJ1-1; D gene ambiguous. The CDR3 totals 16 residues. Germline V gives CDR1 SGHVS, CDR2 FQNEAQ. The V end was cut by 3 bases, the J end by 4 bases, with 18 bases between. CDR3 bases: TGTGCCAGCAGCTTTCCAAAATACCGGGAGGGCACTGAAGCTTTCTTT. Amino acid sequence: CASSFPKYREGTEAFF.

This chain links TRBV7-8 with TRBJ2-2; D tentatively fits TRBD1 or TRBD2 (5 bases each). Germline CDR1 is SGHVS and CDR2 is FQNEAQ. The CDR3 is made up of 16 amino acids. V lost 1 base and J lost 1, with 10 bases in between. DNA for the CDR3: TGTGCCAGCAGCTTAGGGGGGAGTTTGAACACCGGGGAGCTGTTTTTT. This sequence encodes CASSLGGSLNTGELFF.

This clonotype was recorded many times. The chain carries TRBV6-5 and TRBJ2-7, with 10 bases fitting TRBD1. After removal of 0 bases from V and 2 bases from J, the junction contained 10 bases not matched to a gene. Germline V gene lookup returns CDR1 MNHEY and CDR2 SVGAGI. CDR3 length equals 18 residues. In nucleotides, the CDR3 is TGTGCCAGCAGTTACTCGACGTCAGCCGGGACAGGGGCCTACGAGCAGTACTTC. Protein product: CASSYSTSAGTGAYEQYF.

A few counts support this clonotype. The V and J genes are TRBV9 and TRBJ2-5; TRBD1 is a possible D gene (6 bases). The CDR3 runs 13 residues. The V and J ends lost 6 bases and 4 bases respectively, with 13 bases between them. Germline V CDR1 and CDR2: SGDLS, YYNGEE. In DNA form, the CDR3 reads TGTGCCAGCAATATTGGGGGCAGAGAGACCCAGTACTTC. Protein: CASNIGGRETQYF.

This clonotype was found many times. The rearrangement links TRBV6-4 to TRBJ2-1; 10 bases match TRBD2. V lost 3 bases, J lost 4 bases, and 3 bases stayed unmatched. The CDR3 consists of 15 residues. CDR1 and CDR2 from the germline V gene are MRHNA and SNTAGT. This chain's CDR3 is CASSEKAGGYNEQFF. CDR3 nucleotide sequence: TGTGCCAGCAGTGAAAAAGCGGGGGGGTACAATGAGCAGTTCTTC.

The genes are TRBV11-2 and TRBJ2-3, with 10 bases fitting TRBD1. V lost 5 bases to trimming and J lost 1 base; unmatched junction nucleotides: 6. Looked up from germline, CDR1 is SGHAT and CDR2 is FQNNGV. This CDR3 is 16 amino acids long. The CDR3 region is CASSRAGTGGTDTQYF. The DNA of the CDR3 is TGTGCCAGCAGCCGCGCCGGGACAGGGGGCACAGATACGCAGTATTTT.

This clonotype was picked up a small number of times. The genes are TRBV20-1 and TRBJ1-1; D gene uncertain. This CDR3 is 14 amino acids long. Trimming pared 3 bases from V and 1 base from J, leaving 12 bases between. CDR1 and CDR2 (germline): DFQATT, SNEGSKA (reference sequence). The CDR3 region is CSASLLFPNTEAFF. The CDR3 DNA sequence: TGCAGTGCTAGCCTACTATTCCCGAACACTGAAGCTTTCTTT.

The sample holds a few counts of this clonotype. This chain joins TRBV12-3 or TRBV12-4 and TRBJ1-4; the match to TRBD1 covers 8 bases. Losses at the gene ends were 4 bases for V and 7 bases for J; bases not matched to a gene: 8. The CDR3 is 15 amino acids. CDR3 nucleotides: TGTGCCAGCAGTTCTGACAGGGGCGCCCTTGAAAAACTGTTTTTT. Its protein is CASSSDRGALEKLFF.

Notes on this clonotype: One junction end disagrees with the germline gene, perhaps due to a read error. The CDR3 DNA follows: TGCAGCTTTGACAGTATGAACACTGAAGCTTTCTTT. Translated: CSFDSMNTEAFF. The chain employs TRBV29-1 and TRBJ1-1, with D perhaps TRBD1 (5 bases). Germline lookup yields CDR1 SQVTM and CDR2 ANQGSEA. The CDR3 contains 12 residues. The whole variable domain, filled in from reference TRBV29-1 and TRBJ1-1, reads SAVISQKPSRDICQRGTSLTIQCQVDSQVTMMFWYRQQPGQSLTLIATANQGSEATYESGFVIDKFPISRPNLTFSTLTVSNMSPEDSSIYLCSFDSMNTEAFFGQGTRLTVV.

This clonotype was seen at least ten times. The V call is TRBV7-2, the J call TRBJ2-2; D is ambiguous. This CDR3 comprises 13 residues. CDR1 is SGHTA, CDR2 FQGNSA, per germline. V was cut by 3 bases and J by 8 bases, with 10 bases left in between. Here the CDR3 DNA reads TGTGCCAGCAGCTTCAGTGTTTTGGGGGAGCTGTTTTTT. Its translation is CASSFSVLGELFF.

This sequence joins TRBV24-1 and TRBJ2-1; 16 bases are a match to TRBD2. Losses at the gene ends were 4 bases for V and 5 bases for J; bases not matched to a gene: 7. The CDR3 is 18 residues long. Germline values: CDR1 KGHDR, CDR2 SFDVKD. The CDR3 loop reads CATSDSGLAGGSNNEQFF. As DNA, the CDR3 is TGTGCCACCAGTGACTCGGGACTAGCGGGGGGGTCTAACAATGAGCAGTTCTTC.

The CDR3 loop reads CASRAGGNYGYTF. CDR3 DNA: TGTGCCAGCAGGGCAGGGGGCAACTATGGCTACACCTTC. This chain links TRBV12-3 or TRBV12-4 with TRBJ1-2; TRBD1 agrees at 8 bases. The ends lost 6 bases at V and 2 bases at J; junction bases unmatched: 2. The CDR3 is made up of 13 amino acids.

This clonotype was counted only a few times. This chain joins TRBV5-1 and TRBJ1-1, with TRBD1 identical over 7 bases. There are 16 residues in the CDR3. Looked up from germline, CDR1 is SGHRS and CDR2 is YFSETQ. The trim removed 2 bases at V and 0 bases at J, leaving 7 bases unmatched. The DNA for the CDR3 is TGCGCCAGCAGCTTTGACCCAGGGGGTTTGAACACTGAAGCTTTCTTT. Translation gives CASSFDPGGLNTEAFF.

This clonotype was counted only a few times. The rearrangement joins TRBV7-9 to TRBJ2-5, with 11 nucleotides matching TRBD2. This CDR3 has 16 amino acids. The germline V gene encodes CDR1 SEHNR and CDR2 FQNEAQ (reference sequence). The trim removed 5 bases at V and 1 base at J, leaving 6 bases unmatched. CDR3 DNA sequence: TGTGCCAGCAGCCGACCGGGACTAGCGGTCCAAGAGACCCAGTACTTC. Translated, it gives CASSRPGLAVQETQYF.

This chain joins TRBV6-1 and TRBJ2-1, with 10 bases fitting TRBD2. The trim removed 7 bases at V and 4 bases at J, leaving 7 bases unmatched. CDR3 length: 15 amino acids. Germline V gene sequence: CDR1 MNHNS, CDR2 SASEGT. CDR3: CASIFSGGLYNEQFF. Written as DNA, the CDR3 is TGTGCCAGCATCTTTAGCGGGGGGCTTTACAATGAGCAGTTCTTC.

The table lists this clonotype with a few counts. The rearrangement links TRBV28 to TRBJ2-2; TRBD1 aligns across 7 bases. Germline CDR1 is MDHEN and CDR2 is SYDVKM. The V gene end was trimmed by 5 bases and the J gene end by 7 bases; junction bases not matched to a gene: 13. This CDR3 comprises 16 residues. The CDR3 loop is CASSLRLTGWSGELFF. For the CDR3, the DNA is TGTGCCAGCAGTCTACGCCTGACAGGGTGGAGCGGGGAGCTGTTTTTT.

This clonotype was found a few times. Compared with germline, one end of the junction differs, possibly owing to a read error. The V call is TRBV4-1, the J call TRBJ2-2, with D perhaps TRBD2 (5 bases). The CDR3 sequence is 14 residues long. Looked up from germline, CDR1 is MGHRA and CDR2 is YSYEKL. CDR3 nucleotides: TGCGCCAGCAGCCCCCTCGGGAACGCCGGGGAGCTGTTTTTT. The encoded protein is CASSPLGNAGELFF.

This clonotype has more than one count but fewer than ten. As DNA, the CDR3 is TGTGCCAGCTCACGATCTGGGACAGTCTTGGATACGCAGTATTTT. This codes for CASSRSGTVLDTQYF. J is TRBJ2-3 and V is TRBV18, with TRBD1 matching 7 bases. Germline CDR1 reads KGHSH; CDR2 reads LQKENI. The J segment lost 6 bases and the V segment lost 4 bases, leaving 10 bases of the junction unmatched. This CDR3 region has 15 residues.

The V and J genes are TRBV4-2 and TRBJ1-5; TRBD1 might be the D (6 bases). CDR3 length: 16 residues. In germline, CDR1 is LGHNA, CDR2 YNFKEQ. Trimming removed 3 bases from V and 3 bases from J, with 15 bases in between. The CDR3 region is CASSQEGGRLNQPQHF. Here the CDR3 DNA reads TGTGCCAGCAGCCAGGAAGGGGGACGCCTCAATCAGCCCCAGCATTTT.

The sample holds a few counts of this clonotype. The chain is built from TRBV7-2 and TRBJ2-3, with TRBD2 as a possible D gene (5 bases). V lost 5 bases to trimming and J lost 5 bases, with 20 bases between them. This CDR3 is 16 amino acids long. CDR1 and CDR2 (germline): SGHTA, FQGNSA. DNA for the CDR3: TGTGCCAGCAGCATACAAAATGGCCTAGCCTTAGATACGCAGTATTTT. This translates into CASSIQNGLALDTQYF.

This clonotype appeared a few times. The CDR3 DNA is TGTGCCAGCAGCCCCCCAGGGAGACGGGTCCCCCACGAGCAGTACTTC. It is translated as CASSPPGRRVPHEQYF. J is TRBJ2-7 and V is TRBV7-2; D may be TRBD1 or TRBD2 (5 bases each). The V and J ends lost 5 bases and 5 bases respectively, with 22 bases between them. Germline lookup yields CDR1 SGHTA and CDR2 FQGNSA. The CDR3 length is 16 residues.

In this sample, this clonotype turned up many times. The chain combines TRBV6-5 with TRBJ2-1; D assignment may be TRBD1 or TRBD2 (5 bases each). The CDR3 sequence is 14 residues long. In germline, CDR1 is MNHEY, CDR2 SVGAGI. V was clipped by 4 bases and J by 3 bases, with 10 bases between them. CDR3 amino acids: CASSSVGVYNEQFF. The DNA for the CDR3 is TGTGCCAGCAGTTCAGTGGGGGTCTACAATGAGCAGTTCTTC.

The chain joins TRBV12-3 or TRBV12-4 to TRBJ1-4, with TRBD1 as a possible D gene (6 bases). The length of the CDR3 is 17 residues. V was shortened by 6 bases and J by 5 bases, with 22 bases between the two germline ends. The CDR3 loop reads CASSSTGGARRNEKLFF. The DNA for the CDR3 is TGTGCCAGCAGCTCGACGGGGGGGGCCCGGCGGAATGAAAAACTGTTTTTT.